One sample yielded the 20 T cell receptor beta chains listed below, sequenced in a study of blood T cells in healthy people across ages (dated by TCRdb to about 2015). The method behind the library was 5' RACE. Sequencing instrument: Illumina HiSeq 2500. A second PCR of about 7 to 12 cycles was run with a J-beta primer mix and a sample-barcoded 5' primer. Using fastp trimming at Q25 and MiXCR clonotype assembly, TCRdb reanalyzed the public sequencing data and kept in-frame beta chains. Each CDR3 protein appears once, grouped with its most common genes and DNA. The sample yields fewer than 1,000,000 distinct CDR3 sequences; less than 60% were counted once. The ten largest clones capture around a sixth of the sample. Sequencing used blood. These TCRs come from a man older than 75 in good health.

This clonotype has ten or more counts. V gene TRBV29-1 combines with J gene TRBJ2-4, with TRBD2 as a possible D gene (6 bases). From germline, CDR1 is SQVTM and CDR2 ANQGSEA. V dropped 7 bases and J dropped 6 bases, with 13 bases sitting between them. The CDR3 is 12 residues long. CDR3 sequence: CSATSAGNIQYF. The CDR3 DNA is TGCAGCGCTACCTCAGCGGGAAACATTCAGTACTTC.

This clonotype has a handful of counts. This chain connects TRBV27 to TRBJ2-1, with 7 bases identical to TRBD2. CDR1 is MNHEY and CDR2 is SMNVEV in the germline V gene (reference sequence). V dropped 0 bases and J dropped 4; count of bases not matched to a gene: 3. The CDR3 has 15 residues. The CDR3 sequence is CASSLSFGRYNEQFF. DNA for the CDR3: TGTGCCAGCAGTTTATCGTTCGGGAGGTACAATGAGCAGTTCTTC.

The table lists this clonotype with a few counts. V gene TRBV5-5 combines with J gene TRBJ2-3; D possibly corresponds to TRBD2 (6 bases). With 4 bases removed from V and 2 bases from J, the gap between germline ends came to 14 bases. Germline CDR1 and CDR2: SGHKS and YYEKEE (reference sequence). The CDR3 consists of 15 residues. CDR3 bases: TGTGCCAGCAGCCGTAATAGGGGACTCACAGATACGCAGTATTTT. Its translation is CASSRNRGLTDTQYF.

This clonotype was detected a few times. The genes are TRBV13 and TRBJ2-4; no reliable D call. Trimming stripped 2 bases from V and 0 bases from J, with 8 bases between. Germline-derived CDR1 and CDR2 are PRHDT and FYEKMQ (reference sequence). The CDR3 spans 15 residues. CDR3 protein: CASSLTQLAKNIQYF. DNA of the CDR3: TGTGCCAGCAGCTTAACACAGCTAGCCAAAAACATTCAGTACTTC.

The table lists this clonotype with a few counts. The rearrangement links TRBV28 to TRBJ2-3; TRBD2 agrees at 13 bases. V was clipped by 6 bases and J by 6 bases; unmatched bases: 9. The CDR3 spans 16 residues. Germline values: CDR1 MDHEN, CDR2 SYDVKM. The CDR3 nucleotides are TGTGCCAGCAGGTCCTCACTAGCGGGAGGGAAGGATACGCAGTATTTT. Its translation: CASRSSLAGGKDTQYF.

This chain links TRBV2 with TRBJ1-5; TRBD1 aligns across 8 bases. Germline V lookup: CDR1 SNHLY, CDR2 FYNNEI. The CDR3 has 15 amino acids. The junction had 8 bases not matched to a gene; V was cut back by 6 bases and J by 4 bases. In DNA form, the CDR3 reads TGTGCCAGCAGCGAGGACAGGGAATTGAATCAGCCCCAGCATTTT. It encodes CASSEDRELNQPQHF. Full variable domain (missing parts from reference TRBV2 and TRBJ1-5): EPEVTQTPSHQVTQMGQEVILRCVPISNHLYFYWYRQILGQKVEFLVSFYNNEISEKSEIFDDQFSVERPDGSNFTLKIRSTKLEDSAMYFCASSEDRELNQPQHFGDGTRLSIL.

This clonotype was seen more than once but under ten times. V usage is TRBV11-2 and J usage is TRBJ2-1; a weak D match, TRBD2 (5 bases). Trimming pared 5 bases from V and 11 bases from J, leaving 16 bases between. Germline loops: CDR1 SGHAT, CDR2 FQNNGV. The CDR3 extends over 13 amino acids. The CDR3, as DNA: TGTGCCAGCAGCCCAGAACGACTAAGGCAGCAGTTCTTC. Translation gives CASSPERLRQQFF.

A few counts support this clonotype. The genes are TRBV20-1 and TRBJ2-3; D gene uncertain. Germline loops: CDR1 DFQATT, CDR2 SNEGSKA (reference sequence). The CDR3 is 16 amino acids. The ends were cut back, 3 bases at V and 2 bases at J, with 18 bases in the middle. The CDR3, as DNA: TGCAGTGCTAGTTTCCTCAAGGACGTCCTCACAGATACGCAGTATTTT. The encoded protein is CSASFLKDVLTDTQYF.

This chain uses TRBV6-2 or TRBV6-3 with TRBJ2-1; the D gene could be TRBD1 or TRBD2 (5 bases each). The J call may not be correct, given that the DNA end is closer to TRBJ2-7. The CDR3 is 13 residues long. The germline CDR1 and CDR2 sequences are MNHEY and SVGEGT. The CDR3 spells CASSYSGDGEQYF. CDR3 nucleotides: TGTGCCAGCAGTTACTCGGGGGATGGTGAGCAGTACTTC.

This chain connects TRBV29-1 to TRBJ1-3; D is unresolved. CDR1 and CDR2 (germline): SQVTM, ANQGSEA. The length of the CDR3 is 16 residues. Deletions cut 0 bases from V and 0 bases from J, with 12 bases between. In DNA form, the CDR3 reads TGCAGCGTTGAAGAGTCATGGACCTTCTCTGGAAACACCATATATTTT. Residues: CSVEESWTFSGNTIYF. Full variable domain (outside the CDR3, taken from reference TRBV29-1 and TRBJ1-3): SAVISQKPSRDICQRGTSLTIQCQVDSQVTMMFWYRQQPGQSLTLIATANQGSEATYESGFVIDKFPISRPNLTFSTLTVSNMSPEDSSIYLCSVEESWTFSGNTIYFGEGSWLTVV.

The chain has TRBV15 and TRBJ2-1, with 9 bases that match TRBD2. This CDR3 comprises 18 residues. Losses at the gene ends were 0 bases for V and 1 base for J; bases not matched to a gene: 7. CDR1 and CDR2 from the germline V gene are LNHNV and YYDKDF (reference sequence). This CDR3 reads CATSRDLYSGGSYNEQFF. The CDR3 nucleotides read TGTGCCACCAGCAGAGATCTGTATAGCGGGGGATCCTACAATGAGCAGTTCTTC.

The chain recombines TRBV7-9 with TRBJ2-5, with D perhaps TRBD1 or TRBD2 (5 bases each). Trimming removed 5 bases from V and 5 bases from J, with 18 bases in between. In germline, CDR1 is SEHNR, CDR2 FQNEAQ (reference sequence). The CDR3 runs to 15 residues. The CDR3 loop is CASSRIFGAGETQYF. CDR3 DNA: TGTGCCAGCAGCCGGATCTTTGGGGCGGGCGAGACCCAGTACTTC. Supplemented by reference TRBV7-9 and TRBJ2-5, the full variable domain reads DTGVSQNPRHKITKRGQNVTFRCDPISEHNRLYWYRQTLGQGPEFLTYFQNEAQLEKSRLLSDRFSAERPKGSFSTLEIQRTEQGDSAMYLCASSRIFGAGETQYFGPGTRLLVL.

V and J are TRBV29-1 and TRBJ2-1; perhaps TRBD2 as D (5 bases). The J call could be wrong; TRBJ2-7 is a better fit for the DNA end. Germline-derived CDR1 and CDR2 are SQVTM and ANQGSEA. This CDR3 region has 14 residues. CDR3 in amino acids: CSVVRGSSYNEQYF. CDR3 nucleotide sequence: TGCAGCGTTGTTCGGGGTAGCTCCTACAATGAGCAGTACTTC.

The CDR3 DNA sequence: TGTGCCAGCAGTCCTAGTGCGTCCGTGTGGGGAGACAGTGCTACGAAGCAGTACTTC. Residues: CASSPSASVWGDSATKQYF. The chain has TRBV27 and TRBJ2-7; D tentatively reads TRBD1 or TRBD2 (5 bases each). CDR3 size: 19 residues. V was pared by 5 bases and J by 8 bases, with 34 bases between. Germline loops: CDR1 MNHEY, CDR2 SMNVEV (reference sequence).

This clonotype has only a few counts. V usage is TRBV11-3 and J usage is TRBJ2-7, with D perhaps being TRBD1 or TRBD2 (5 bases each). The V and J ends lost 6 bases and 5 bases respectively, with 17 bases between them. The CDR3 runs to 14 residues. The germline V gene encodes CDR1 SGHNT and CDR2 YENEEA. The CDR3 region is CASRPGAVSDEQYF. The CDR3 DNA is TGTGCCAGCAGACCCGGGGCGGTAAGCGACGAGCAGTACTTC.

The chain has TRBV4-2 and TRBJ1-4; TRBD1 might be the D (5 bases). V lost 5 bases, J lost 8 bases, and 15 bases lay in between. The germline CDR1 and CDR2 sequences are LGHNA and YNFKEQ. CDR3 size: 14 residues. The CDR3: CASSSAQGWEKLFF. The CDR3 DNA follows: TGTGCCAGCAGCTCTGCGCAGGGCTGGGAAAAACTGTTTTTT.

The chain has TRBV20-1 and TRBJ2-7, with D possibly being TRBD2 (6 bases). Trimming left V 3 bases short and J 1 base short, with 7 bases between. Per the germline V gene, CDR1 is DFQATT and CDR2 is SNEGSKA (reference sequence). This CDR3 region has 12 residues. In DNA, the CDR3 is TGCAGTGCTAGTGGGAGGTCCTACGAGCAGTACTTC. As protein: CSASGRSYEQYF.

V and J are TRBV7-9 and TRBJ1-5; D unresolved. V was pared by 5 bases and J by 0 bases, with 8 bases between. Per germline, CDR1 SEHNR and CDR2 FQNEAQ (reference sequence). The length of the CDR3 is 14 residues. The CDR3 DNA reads TGTGCCAGCAGCGTAGAGAATAGCAATCAGCCCCAGCATTTT. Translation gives CASSVENSNQPQHF.

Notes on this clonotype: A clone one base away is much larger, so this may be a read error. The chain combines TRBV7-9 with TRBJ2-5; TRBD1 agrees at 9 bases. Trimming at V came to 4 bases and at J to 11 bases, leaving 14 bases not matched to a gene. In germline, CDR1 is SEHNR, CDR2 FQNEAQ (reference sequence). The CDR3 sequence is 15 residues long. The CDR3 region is CASSSGTGIYNEQYF. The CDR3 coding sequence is TGTGCCAGCAGCTCCGGGACAGGGATTTACAATGAGCAGTACTTC.

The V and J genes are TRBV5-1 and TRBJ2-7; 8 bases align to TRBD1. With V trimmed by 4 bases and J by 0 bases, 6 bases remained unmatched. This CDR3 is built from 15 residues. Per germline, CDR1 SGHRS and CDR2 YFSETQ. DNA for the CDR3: TGCGCCAGCAGCCACCCGGGACAGGACTCCTACGAGCAGTACTTC. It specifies CASSHPGQDSYEQYF.